This T cell receptor (beta chain) derives from a study of blood T cell repertoires in COVID-19. Here immunoSEQ multiplex PCR was the method, and the copy in TCRdb shows in-frame clones only, minus some. Among 280,000 or so clones listed, approximately 83% were seen once. Germline V gene lookup returns CDR1 SGHRS and CDR2 YFSETQ. The CDR3 sequence is 13 residues long. V trimming: 4 bases; J trimming: 6 bases; junction bases outside the gene matches: 3. The sequencing input was peripheral blood. The gene calls are TRBV5-1 and TRBJ1-4; 7 positions agree with TRBD1. This sequence was found in a human donor in a cohort sampled during active COVID-19. The CDR3 DNA sequence: TGCGCCAGCAGCAGGACAGGTTATGAAAAACTGTTTTTT. Translating it yields CASSRTGYEKLFF.